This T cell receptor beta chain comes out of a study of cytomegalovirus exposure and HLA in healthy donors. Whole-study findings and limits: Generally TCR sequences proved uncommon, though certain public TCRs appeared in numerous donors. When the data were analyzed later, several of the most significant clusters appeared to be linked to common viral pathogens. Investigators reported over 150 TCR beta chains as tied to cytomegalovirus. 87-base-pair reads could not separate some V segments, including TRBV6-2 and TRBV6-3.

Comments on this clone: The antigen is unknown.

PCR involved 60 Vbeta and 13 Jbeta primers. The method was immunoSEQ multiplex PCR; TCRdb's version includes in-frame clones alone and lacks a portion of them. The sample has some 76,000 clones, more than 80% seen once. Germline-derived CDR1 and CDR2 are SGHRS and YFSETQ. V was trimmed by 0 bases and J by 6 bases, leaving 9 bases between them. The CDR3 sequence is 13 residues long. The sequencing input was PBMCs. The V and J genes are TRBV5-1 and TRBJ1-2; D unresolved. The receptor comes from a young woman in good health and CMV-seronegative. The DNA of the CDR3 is TGCGCCAGCAGCTTGGCCAATCGGGATGGCTACACCTTC. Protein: CASSLANRDGYTF.